The T cell receptor (beta chain) described here comes from a study of HIV-infected patients and healthy controls. cDNA was made from 500 ng RNA using alpha and beta constant primers. Using multiplexing indices, alpha and beta chain libraries were generated apart by chain-specific third strand synthesis. TCRdb used MiXCR to reprocess the 5' RACE reads, holding one entry per CDR3 protein. The top ten clones hold approximately 2.5% of a sample with around 19,000 distinct CDR3 sequences, over 7% of them seen once. This clonotype was observed many times. Whole blood was used without fractionation, so all unsorted peripheral T cells were included. The receptor was derived from an adult in good health. Sequencing was done on a sample of blood.

In nucleotides, the CDR3 is TGTGCCAGCAGTTACTCGGGATCGAGCACCATATATTTT. Its translation: CASSYSGSSTIYF. The J gene is TRBJ1-3, the V gene TRBV6-5; no definite D call. The CDR3 covers 13 residues. With 0 bases removed from V and 9 bases from J, the gap between germline ends came to 9 bases. CDR1 MNHEY and CDR2 SVGAGI come from the germline V gene.